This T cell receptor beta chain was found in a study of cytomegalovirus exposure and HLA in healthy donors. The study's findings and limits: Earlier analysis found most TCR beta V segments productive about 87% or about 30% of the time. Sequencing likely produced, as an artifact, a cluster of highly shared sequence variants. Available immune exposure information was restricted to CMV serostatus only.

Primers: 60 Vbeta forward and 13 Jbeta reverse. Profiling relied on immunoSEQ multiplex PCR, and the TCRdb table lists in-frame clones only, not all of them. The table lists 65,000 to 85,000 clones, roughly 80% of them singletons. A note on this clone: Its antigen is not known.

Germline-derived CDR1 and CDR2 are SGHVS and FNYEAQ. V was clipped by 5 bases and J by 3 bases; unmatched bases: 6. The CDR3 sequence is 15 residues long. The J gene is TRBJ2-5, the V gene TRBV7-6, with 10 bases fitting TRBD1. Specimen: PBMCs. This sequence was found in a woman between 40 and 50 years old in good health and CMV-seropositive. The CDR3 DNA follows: TGTGCCAGCAGCGGAGGACAGGGGGATGAAGAGACCCAGTACTTC. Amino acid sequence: CASSGGQGDEETQYF.